This T cell receptor (beta chain) was identified in a study of yellow fever vaccine responses in identical twins. Using its own MiXCR run on the RT-PCR reads, TCRdb lists one record per CDR3 protein. This table holds under 25,000 distinct CDR3 sequences, roughly three quarters found once. Germline assignment: CDR1 SQVTM and CDR2 ANQGSEA. CDR3 length equals 16 residues. V was pared by 4 bases and J by 4 bases, with 10 bases of the junction left unmatched. This sample comprised T cells from blood (PBMCs), unsorted or a sorted subset (not recorded which), obtained before or after yellow fever vaccination (not recorded which). The V gene is TRBV29-1, the J gene TRBJ2-1, with 10 bases identical to TRBD2. The TCR sequence derives from a woman between 18 and 30 years old who received the yellow fever vaccine. CDR3 amino acids: CSVGLAGGAAYNEQFF. The CDR3 DNA reads TGCAGCGTTGGACTAGCGGGTGGAGCAGCTTACAATGAGCAGTTCTTC.